Below, 20 T cell receptor beta chains from the same sample are listed, as sequenced in a study of cytomegalovirus exposure and HLA in healthy donors. PCR primers comprised 60 Vbeta and 13 Jbeta primers. Measured with immunoSEQ multiplex PCR; TCRdb has only the in-frame clones, and not every one. This table holds about 210,000 clones, about 79% found once. Sequencing was performed on PBMCs. These receptors came from a male donor in good health and CMV-seronegative.

In DNA form, the CDR3 reads TGTGCCAGTAGTTGGGCGGACAGCTCCTACAATGAGCAGTTCTTC. It translates to CASSWADSSYNEQFF. The chain combines TRBV19 with TRBJ2-1; D might be TRBD1 (6 bases). The CDR3 loop spans 15 amino acids. CDR1 and CDR2 (germline): LNHDA, SQIVND (reference sequence). Trimming shortened V by 5 bases and J by 0 bases, and 11 bases separated the two germline ends. The whole variable domain, filled in from reference TRBV19 and TRBJ2-1, reads DGGITQSPKYLFRKEGQNVTLSCEQNLNHDAMYWYRQDPGQGLRLIYYSQIVNDFQKGDIAEGYSVSREKKESFPLTVTSAQKNPTAFYLCASSWADSSYNEQFFGPGTRLTVL.

The rearrangement joins TRBV5-1 to TRBJ2-7; TRBD1 matches 10 bases. CDR1 and CDR2 from the germline V gene are SGHRS and YFSETQ. Losses at the gene ends were 3 bases for V and 3 bases for J; bases not matched to a gene: 12. CDR3 length: 17 amino acids. The CDR3 sequence is CASSWPGTGDNLYEQYF. The DNA for the CDR3 is TGCGCCAGCAGCTGGCCCGGGACAGGGGATAACCTCTACGAGCAGTACTTC.

The genes are TRBV19 and TRBJ1-2; 9 bases agree with TRBD1. The CDR3 runs 15 residues. The V gene end was trimmed by 6 bases and the J gene end by 7 bases; junction bases not matched to a gene: 12. Germline values: CDR1 LNHDA, CDR2 SQIVND (reference sequence). CDR3: CASSFSGTGLSGYTF. CDR3 coding DNA: TGTGCCAGTAGCTTCTCAGGGACAGGGCTAAGTGGCTACACCTTC. The whole variable domain, remainder taken from reference TRBV19 and TRBJ1-2, is DGGITQSPKYLFRKEGQNVTLSCEQNLNHDAMYWYRQDPGQGLRLIYYSQIVNDFQKGDIAEGYSVSREKKESFPLTVTSAQKNPTAFYLCASSFSGTGLSGYTFGSGTRLTVV.

The chain joins TRBV5-1 to TRBJ1-1, with 11 bases lining up with TRBD1. Germline V gene lookup returns CDR1 SGHRS and CDR2 YFSETQ. The CDR3 contains 17 residues. The V segment lost 3 bases and the J segment 0 bases; nucleotides outside the gene matches: 7. CDR3 region: CASSSDRGQVVNTEAFF. In nucleotides, the CDR3 is TGCGCCAGCAGCTCGGACAGGGGGCAAGTGGTGAACACTGAAGCTTTCTTT.

The chain has TRBV7-9 and TRBJ1-1; D is unresolved. Trimming shortened V by 5 bases and J by 6 bases, and 7 bases separated the two germline ends. The CDR3 extends over 11 amino acids. The germline gives CDR1 SEHNR, CDR2 FQNEAQ (reference sequence). Written as DNA, the CDR3 is TGTGCCAGCAGCCGAGAGCCTGAAGCTTTCTTT. This translates into CASSREPEAFF.

The chain joins TRBV15 to TRBJ1-5; D gene unclear. Germline V gene lookup returns CDR1 LNHNV and CDR2 YYDKDF (reference sequence). The CDR3 is 15 amino acids. V lost 0 bases and J lost 6, with 12 bases in between. CDR3 coding DNA: TGTGCCACCAGCAGAGAACCGGAGGGCCCTCAGCCCCAGCATTTT. It is translated as CATSREPEGPQPQHF. The full variable domain, completed using reference TRBV15 and TRBJ1-5, is DAMVIQNPRYQVTQFGKPVTLSCSQTLNHNVMYWYQQKSSQAPKLLFHYYDKDFNNEADTPDNFQSRRPNTSFCFLDIRSPGLGDTAMYLCATSREPEGPQPQHFGDGTRLSIL.

This clone was recorded only once. V usage is TRBV4-2 and J usage is TRBJ2-7; D not resolved. From germline, CDR1 is LGHNA and CDR2 YNFKEQ. Trimming cost V 0 bases and J 7 bases, with 10 bases left between them. This CDR3 comprises 13 residues. The CDR3 region is CASSQDREMEQYF. CDR3 bases: TGTGCCAGCAGCCAAGATAGAGAAATGGAGCAGTACTTC.

The CDR3 bases are TGTGCCAGCAGGTTGCGGGGCCTAAGCTCCTACGAGCAGTACTTC. It yields the protein CASRLRGLSSYEQYF. The rearrangement joins TRBV28 to TRBJ2-7; possible D gene TRBD2, 6 bases. Germline lookup yields CDR1 MDHEN and CDR2 SYDVKM. The CDR3 runs 15 residues. V was trimmed by 6 bases and J by 0 bases, leaving 15 bases between them. Looking up the rest from reference TRBV28 and TRBJ2-7 gives the full variable domain: DVKVTQSSRYLVKRTGEKVFLECVQDMDHENMFWYRQDPGLGLRLIYFSYDVKMKEKGDIPEGYSVSREKKERFSLILESASTNQTSMYLCASRLRGLSSYEQYFGPGTRLTVT.

This chain connects TRBV4-3 to TRBJ1-1; D remains ambiguous. The CDR3 sequence is 13 residues long. V lost 3 bases, J lost 6 bases, and 11 bases lay in between. CDR1 is LGHNA and CDR2 is YSLEER in the germline V gene. The CDR3 coding sequence is TGCGCCAGCAGCCAGGCTCGCGGGGCTGAAGCTTTCTTT. Translated: CASSQARGAEAFF.

The chain links TRBV2 to TRBJ2-7; D perhaps matches TRBD1 (5 bases). Looked up from germline, CDR1 is SNHLY and CDR2 is FYNNEI. Trimming took off 9 bases at V and 5 bases at J, with 14 bases between the two ends. This CDR3 comprises 12 residues. CDR3 DNA: TGTGCCAGTATTTCAGGGTATCACGAGCAGTACTTC. Translation: CASISGYHEQYF.

This clone was recorded only once. Written as DNA, the CDR3 is TGTGCCATCAGTGAGTCGGGGGCTGGCTACACCTTC. Translation: CAISESGAGYTF. The rearrangement links TRBV10-3 to TRBJ1-2; TRBD1 is a possible D gene (6 bases). The germline gives CDR1 ENHRY, CDR2 SYGVKD. The CDR3 has 12 residues. The V end lost 0 bases, the J end lost 7 bases, and 6 bases lay between the germline ends.

V is TRBV9 and J is TRBJ1-1, with a tentative D call TRBD1 (5 bases). Germline assignment: CDR1 SGDLS and CDR2 YYNGEE. This CDR3 is 14 amino acids long. Trimming shortened V by 1 base and J by 5 bases, and 12 bases separated the two germline ends. The CDR3 protein is CASSVPGGGTEAFF. In DNA form, the CDR3 reads TGTGCCAGCAGCGTACCAGGCGGGGGAACTGAAGCTTTCTTT.

The CDR3 here is CASSQAWGRDQPQHF. The CDR3, as DNA: TGCGCCAGCAGCCAAGCCTGGGGCCGGGATCAGCCCCAGCATTTT. V usage is TRBV4-1 and J usage is TRBJ1-5, with TRBD1 as a possible D gene (5 bases). This CDR3 has 15 residues. V shed 1 base and J shed 5 bases, with 12 bases lying between them. CDR1 and CDR2 (germline): MGHRA, YSYEKL.

This sequence joins TRBV20-1 and TRBJ2-1; no firm D call. Germline CDR1 and CDR2: DFQATT and SNEGSKA (reference sequence). The CDR3 is 10 amino acids. Trimming pared 3 bases from V and 6 bases from J, leaving 3 bases between. The CDR3, as DNA: TGCAGTGCTAGTCTCAATGAGCAGTTCTTC. It is translated as CSASLNEQFF.

V gene TRBV6-5 combines with J gene TRBJ1-1; D uncertain. In germline, CDR1 is MNHEY, CDR2 SVGAGI. V lost 2 bases, J lost 3 bases, and 4 bases lay in between. The CDR3 totals 12 residues. The CDR3 coding sequence is TGTGCCAGCAGTTACCCCGACACTGAAGCTTTCTTT. Protein sequence: CASSYPDTEAFF.

The chain uses TRBV7-9 and TRBJ2-1; 8 bases agree with TRBD1. The CDR3 is made up of 16 amino acids. After removal of 1 base from V and 7 bases from J, the junction contained 9 bases not matched to a gene. Germline assignment: CDR1 SEHNR and CDR2 FQNEAQ (reference sequence). CDR3 loop: CASSLEATGAGNEQFF. The CDR3 DNA is TGTGCCAGCAGCTTAGAGGCGACAGGGGCGGGGAATGAGCAGTTCTTC.

The CDR3 is CASSPPPGTQYF. The CDR3 DNA follows: TGTGCCAGCAGCCCCCCCCCAGGGACCCAGTACTTC. J is TRBJ2-5 and V is TRBV7-2; D gene unclear. The CDR3 runs to 12 residues. The V gene's germline CDR1 is SGHTA and CDR2 FQGNSA. V lost 5 bases and J lost 7, with 11 bases in between.

This clone turned up a few times. This chain uses TRBV4-3 with TRBJ2-1, with unresolved D. The V and J ends lost 0 bases and 10 bases respectively, with 7 bases between them. Germline assignment: CDR1 LGHNA and CDR2 YSLEER. The length of the CDR3 is 12 residues. In DNA, the CDR3 is TGCGCCAGCAGCCAAGATCTGAGCGAGCAGTTCTTC. This codes for CASSQDLSEQFF.

This clone was seen just once. The chain links TRBV10-1 to TRBJ1-2, with 7 bases fitting TRBD1. The CDR3 loop spans 13 amino acids. Per the germline V gene, CDR1 is WNHNN and CDR2 is SYGVQD (reference sequence). The V segment lost 8 bases and the J segment 7 bases; nucleotides outside the gene matches: 10. CDR3 DNA sequence: TGCGCCAGCGGGATACAGGGGCAGGGTGGCTACACCTTC. Its translation: CASGIQGQGGYTF.

In regard to this clone: Sequence at one end of the junction differs from germline and may be a read error. The V gene is TRBV5-4, the J gene TRBJ2-5, with no clear D. The length of the CDR3 is 12 residues. CDR1 is SGHNT, CDR2 YYREEE, per germline (reference sequence). Here the CDR3 reads CASSMRQGTQYF. In DNA, the CDR3 is TGTGCCAGCAGCATGCGACAAGGGACCCAGTACTTC.